The 10 T cell receptor beta chains below all came from one sample that was sequenced in a study of cytomegalovirus exposure and HLA in healthy donors (dated by TCRdb to about 2017). Library prep was done by the immunoSEQ multiplex PCR assay. TCRdb carries this immuneACCESS record with in-frame sequences only. Its versions omit some clonotypes, under half of them owing to an unresolved V gene in the studies checked, with the rest unexplained. This sample is represented by 120,000 to 150,000 clones; approximately 88% of them were singletons. The top ten hold about 3.5% of the sample. Sequencing used PBMCs. The receptors here all came from a woman younger than 35 in good health and CMV-seropositive.

V usage is TRBV29-1 and J usage is TRBJ2-7, with D perhaps TRBD1 (6 bases). Germline V gives CDR1 SQVTM, CDR2 ANQGSEA. The CDR3 runs 14 residues. The V end was cut by 2 bases, the J end by 2 bases, with 13 bases between. The CDR3 is CSVESGNRAYEQYF. For the CDR3, the DNA is TGCAGCGTTGAATCCGGGAACAGGGCCTACGAGCAGTACTTC.

This chain uses TRBV19 with TRBJ1-5; possibly TRBD1 for D (5 bases). Trimming took off 3 bases at V and 2 bases at J, with 11 bases between the two ends. The germline V gene has CDR1 LNHDA and CDR2 SQIVND (reference sequence). CDR3 size: 15 residues. In nucleotides, the CDR3 is TGTGCCAGTAGTATGGGGCCTTGGGGCAATCAGCCCCAGCATTTT. Amino acid sequence: CASSMGPWGNQPQHF.

The V call is TRBV7-3, the J call TRBJ2-3, with no clear D. Looked up from germline, CDR1 is SGHTA and CDR2 is FQGTGA. V was trimmed by 5 bases and J by 3 bases, leaving 12 bases between them. The CDR3 consists of 14 residues. Here the CDR3 DNA reads TGTGCCAGCAGCGCCGGGTCTACAACAGATACGCAGTATTTT. It yields the protein CASSAGSTTDTQYF.

This clone was recorded a few times. The rearrangement links TRBV29-1 to TRBJ1-1, with D perhaps TRBD1 (6 bases). Trimming took off 6 bases at V and 1 base at J, with 12 bases between the two ends. CDR1 and CDR2 (germline): SQVTM, ANQGSEA. The CDR3 has 13 residues. CDR3 region: CSVTDRSNTEAFF. CDR3 nucleotides: TGCAGCGTCACGGACAGATCGAACACTGAAGCTTTCTTT.

This chain links TRBV10-3 with TRBJ1-3, with TRBD1 matching 8 bases. Trimming took 4 bases from V and 2 from J; bases not matched to a gene: 7. This CDR3 comprises 16 residues. Germline assignment: CDR1 ENHRY and CDR2 SYGVKD. CDR3 coding DNA: TGTGCCATCAGTGGGGGCTTGGACAGGGCTGGAAACACCATATATTTT. This codes for CAISGGLDRAGNTIYF.

The chain has TRBV28 and TRBJ1-1; 7 nucleotides align to TRBD1. CDR1 and CDR2 from the germline V gene are MDHEN and SYDVKM. This CDR3 has 14 amino acids. V lost 3 bases, J lost 4 bases, and 5 bases stayed unmatched. CDR3 bases: TGTGCCAGCAGTTTTAGGGGGCATGGCACTGAAGCTTTCTTT. It translates to CASSFRGHGTEAFF.

The chain is built from TRBV5-4 and TRBJ2-3, with 14 positions matching TRBD2. This CDR3 has 17 amino acids. The germline CDR1 and CDR2 sequences are SGHNT and YYREEE (reference sequence). The trim removed 4 bases at V and 3 bases at J, leaving 7 bases unmatched. The CDR3 DNA reads as TGTGCCAGCAGCGCCGGGACTAGCGGGAGAAGAACAGATACGCAGTATTTT. Translation: CASSAGTSGRRTDTQYF.

The chain couples TRBV28 to TRBJ1-1, with a possible D match to TRBD1 (6 bases). CDR3 length: 14 residues. Trimming cost V 5 bases and J 1 base, with 11 bases left between them. Per the germline V gene, CDR1 is MDHEN and CDR2 is SYDVKM. CDR3 sequence: CASSLGQTNTEAFF. The CDR3 DNA reads as TGTGCCAGCAGTCTAGGACAGACGAACACTGAAGCTTTCTTT.

This clone showed up just once. The chain couples TRBV11-3 to TRBJ2-1; D gene unclear. The V gene lost 4 bases and the J gene lost 4 bases, with 8 bases spanning the gap. Germline V gene data show CDR1 as SGHNT and CDR2 as YENEEA. The CDR3 runs to 13 residues. The CDR3 sequence is CASSSLTYNEQFF. CDR3 DNA: TGTGCCAGCAGCTCCCTCACATACAATGAGCAGTTCTTC.

This clone was seen once. The rearrangement uses TRBV19 and TRBJ2-7, with 9 bases fitting TRBD1. The CDR3 runs to 15 residues. The V and J ends lost 0 bases and 2 bases, in that order; junction bases with no gene match: 2. Germline values: CDR1 LNHDA, CDR2 SQIVND (reference sequence). The chain's CDR3 is CASSIEGQGTYEQYF. In DNA form, the CDR3 reads TGTGCCAGTAGTATAGAAGGACAGGGGACCTACGAGCAGTACTTC.